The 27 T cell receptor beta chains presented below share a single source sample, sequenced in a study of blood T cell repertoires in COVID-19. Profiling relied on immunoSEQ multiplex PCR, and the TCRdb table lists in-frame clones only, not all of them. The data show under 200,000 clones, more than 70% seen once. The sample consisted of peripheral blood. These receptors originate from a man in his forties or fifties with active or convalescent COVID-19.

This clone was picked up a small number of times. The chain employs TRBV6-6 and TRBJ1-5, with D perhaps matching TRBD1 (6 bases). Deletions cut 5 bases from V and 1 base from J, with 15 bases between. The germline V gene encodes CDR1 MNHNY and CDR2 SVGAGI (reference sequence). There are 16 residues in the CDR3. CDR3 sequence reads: CASSHAQGRSNQPQHF. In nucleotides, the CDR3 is TGTGCCAGCAGTCATGCCCAGGGGAGAAGCAATCAGCCCCAGCATTTT.

CDR3 DNA: TGTGCCAGCAGTTTCGACAGGGCGGGTCAGCAGTTCTTC. It translates to CASSFDRAGQQFF. The chain recombines TRBV27 with TRBJ2-1, with 7 bases identical to TRBD1. The CDR3 consists of 13 residues. V gave up 3 bases and J gave up 11 bases; unmatched junction bases: 7. Germline assignment: CDR1 MNHEY and CDR2 SMNVEV (reference sequence).

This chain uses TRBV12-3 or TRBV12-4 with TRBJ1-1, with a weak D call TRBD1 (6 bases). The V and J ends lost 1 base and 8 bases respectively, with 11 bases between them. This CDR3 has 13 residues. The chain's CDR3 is CASSLVSQGEAFF. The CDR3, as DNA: TGTGCCAGCAGTTTAGTCAGCCAGGGGGAAGCTTTCTTT.

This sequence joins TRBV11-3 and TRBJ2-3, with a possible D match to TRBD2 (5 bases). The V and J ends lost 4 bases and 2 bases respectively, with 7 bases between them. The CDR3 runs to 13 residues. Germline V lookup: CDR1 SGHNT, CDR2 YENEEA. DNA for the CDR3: TGTGCCAGCAGCTCGGGAAACACAGATACGCAGTATTTT. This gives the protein CASSSGNTDTQYF.

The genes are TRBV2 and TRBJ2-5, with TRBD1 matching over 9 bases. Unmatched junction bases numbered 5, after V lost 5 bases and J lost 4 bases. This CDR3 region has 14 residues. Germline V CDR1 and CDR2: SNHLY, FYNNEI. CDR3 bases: TGTGCCAGCAGTAGAGACAGGGGGGGAGAGACCCAGTACTTC. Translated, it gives CASSRDRGGETQYF. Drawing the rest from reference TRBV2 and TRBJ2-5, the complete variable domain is EPEVTQTPSHQVTQMGQEVILRCVPISNHLYFYWYRQILGQKVEFLVSFYNNEISEKSEIFDDQFSVERPDGSNFTLKIRSTKLEDSAMYFCASSRDRGGETQYFGPGTRLLVL.

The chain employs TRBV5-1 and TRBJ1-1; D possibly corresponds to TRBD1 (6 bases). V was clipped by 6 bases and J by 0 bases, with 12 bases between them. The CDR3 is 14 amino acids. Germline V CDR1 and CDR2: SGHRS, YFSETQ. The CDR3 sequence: CASIGGSMNTEAFF. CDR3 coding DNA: TGCGCCAGCATAGGGGGTTCGATGAACACTGAAGCTTTCTTT. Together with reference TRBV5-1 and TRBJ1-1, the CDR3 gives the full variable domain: KAGVTQTPRYLIKTRGQQVTLSCSPISGHRSVSWYQQTPGQGLQFLFEYFSETQRNKGNFPGRFSGRQFSNSRSEMNVSTLELGDSALYLCASIGGSMNTEAFFGQGTRLTVV.

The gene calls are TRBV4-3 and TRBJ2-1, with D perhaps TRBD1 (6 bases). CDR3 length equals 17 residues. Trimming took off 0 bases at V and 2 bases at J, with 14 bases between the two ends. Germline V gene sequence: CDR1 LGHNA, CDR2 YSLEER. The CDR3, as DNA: TGCGCCAGCAGCCAAGATACGGTCAGGGGAACCTACAATGAGCAGTTCTTC. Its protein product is CASSQDTVRGTYNEQFF.

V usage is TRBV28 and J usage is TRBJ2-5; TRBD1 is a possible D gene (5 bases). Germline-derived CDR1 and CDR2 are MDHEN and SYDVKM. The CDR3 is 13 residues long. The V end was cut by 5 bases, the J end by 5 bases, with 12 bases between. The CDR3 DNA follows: TGTGCCAGCAGTACACAGGTCAGGGAGACCCAGTACTTC. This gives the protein CASSTQVRETQYF.

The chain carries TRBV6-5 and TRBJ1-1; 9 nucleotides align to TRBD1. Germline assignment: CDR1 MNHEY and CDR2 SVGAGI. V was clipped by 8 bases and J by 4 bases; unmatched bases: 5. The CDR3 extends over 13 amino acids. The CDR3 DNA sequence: TGTGCCAGCGGGGGACAGGGAAGCACTGAAGCTTTCTTT. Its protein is CASGGQGSTEAFF.

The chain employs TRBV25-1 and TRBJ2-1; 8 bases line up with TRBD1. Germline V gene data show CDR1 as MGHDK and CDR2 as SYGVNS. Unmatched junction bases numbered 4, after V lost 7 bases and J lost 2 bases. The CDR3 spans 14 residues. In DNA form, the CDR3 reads TGTGCCAGCAAGGGACAGGTACCCTACAATGAGCAGTTCTTC. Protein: CASKGQVPYNEQFF.

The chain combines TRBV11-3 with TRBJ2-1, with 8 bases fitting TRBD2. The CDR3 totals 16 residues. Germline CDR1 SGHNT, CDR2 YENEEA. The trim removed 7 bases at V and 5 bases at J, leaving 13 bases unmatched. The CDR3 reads CASTLESGRANNEQFF. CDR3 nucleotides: TGTGCCAGCACCCTCGAAAGCGGGAGAGCGAACAATGAGCAGTTCTTC.

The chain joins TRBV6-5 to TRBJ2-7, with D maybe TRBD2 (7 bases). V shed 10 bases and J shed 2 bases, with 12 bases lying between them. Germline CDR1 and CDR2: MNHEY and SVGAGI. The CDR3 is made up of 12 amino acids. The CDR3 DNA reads TGTGCCACCGGGGGGCCACCCTACGAGCAGTACTTC. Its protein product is CATGGPPYEQYF.

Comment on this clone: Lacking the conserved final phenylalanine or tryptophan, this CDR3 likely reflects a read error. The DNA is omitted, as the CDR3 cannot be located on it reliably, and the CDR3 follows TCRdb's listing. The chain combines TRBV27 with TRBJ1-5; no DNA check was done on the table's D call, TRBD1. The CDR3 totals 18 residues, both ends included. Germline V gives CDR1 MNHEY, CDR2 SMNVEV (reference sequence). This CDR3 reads CASTHPGQNYRSARPADS.

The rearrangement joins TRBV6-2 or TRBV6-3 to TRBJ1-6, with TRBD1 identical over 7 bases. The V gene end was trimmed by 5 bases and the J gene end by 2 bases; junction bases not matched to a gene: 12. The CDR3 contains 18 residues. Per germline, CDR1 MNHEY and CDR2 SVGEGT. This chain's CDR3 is CASSKSTGTVAYNSPLHF. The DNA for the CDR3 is TGTGCCAGCAGTAAATCTACCGGGACAGTCGCCTATAATTCACCCCTCCACTTT.

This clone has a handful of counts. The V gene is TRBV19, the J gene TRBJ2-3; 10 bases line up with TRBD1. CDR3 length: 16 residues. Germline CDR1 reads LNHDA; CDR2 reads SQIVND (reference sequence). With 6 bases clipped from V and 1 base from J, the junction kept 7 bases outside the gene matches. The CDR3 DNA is TGTGCCAGTAGGAAGACAGGGGGCAGAGGCACAGATACGCAGTATTTT. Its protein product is CASRKTGGRGTDTQYF.

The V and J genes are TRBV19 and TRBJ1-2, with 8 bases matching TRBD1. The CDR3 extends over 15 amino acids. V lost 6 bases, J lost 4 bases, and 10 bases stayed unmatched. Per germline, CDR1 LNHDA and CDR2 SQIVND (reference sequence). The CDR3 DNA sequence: TGTGCCAGTAGGCTGACATCCGGGACAGGCTATGGCTACACCTTC. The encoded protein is CASRLTSGTGYGYTF.

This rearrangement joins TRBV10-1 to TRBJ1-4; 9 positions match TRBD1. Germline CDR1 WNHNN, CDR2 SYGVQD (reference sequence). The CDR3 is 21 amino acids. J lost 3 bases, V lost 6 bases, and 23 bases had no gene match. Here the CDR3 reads CASSRPCWDRVPSGPNEKLFF. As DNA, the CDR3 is TGCGCCAGCAGCCGACCTTGTTGGGACAGGGTACCCTCAGGGCCTAATGAAAAACTGTTTTTT.

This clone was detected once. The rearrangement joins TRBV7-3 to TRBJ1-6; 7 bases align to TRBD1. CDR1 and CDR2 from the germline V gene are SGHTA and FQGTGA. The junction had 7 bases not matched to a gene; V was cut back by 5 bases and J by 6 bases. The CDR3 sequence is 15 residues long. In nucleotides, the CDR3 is TGTGCCAGCAGCCCCACCGGGGACAGTAATTCACCCCTCCACTTT. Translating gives CASSPTGDSNSPLHF.

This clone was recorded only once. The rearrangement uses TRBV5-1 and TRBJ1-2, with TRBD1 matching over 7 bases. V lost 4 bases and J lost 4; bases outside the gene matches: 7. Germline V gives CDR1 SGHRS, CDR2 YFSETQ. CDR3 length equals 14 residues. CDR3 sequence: CASSPQGRGYGYTF. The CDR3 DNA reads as TGCGCCAGCAGCCCACAGGGGCGCGGCTATGGCTACACCTTC.

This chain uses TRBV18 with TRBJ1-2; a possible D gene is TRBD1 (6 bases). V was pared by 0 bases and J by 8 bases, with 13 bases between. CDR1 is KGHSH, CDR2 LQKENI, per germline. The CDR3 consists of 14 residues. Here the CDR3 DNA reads TGTGCCAGCTCACCACCGATCGGGGACATGGGCTACACCTTC. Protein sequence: CASSPPIGDMGYTF.

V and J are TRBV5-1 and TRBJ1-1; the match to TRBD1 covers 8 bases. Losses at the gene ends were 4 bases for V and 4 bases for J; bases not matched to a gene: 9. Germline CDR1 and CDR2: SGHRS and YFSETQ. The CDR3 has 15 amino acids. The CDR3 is CASSSGQGWATEAFF. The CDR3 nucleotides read TGCGCCAGCAGCAGTGGACAGGGTTGGGCCACTGAAGCTTTCTTT.

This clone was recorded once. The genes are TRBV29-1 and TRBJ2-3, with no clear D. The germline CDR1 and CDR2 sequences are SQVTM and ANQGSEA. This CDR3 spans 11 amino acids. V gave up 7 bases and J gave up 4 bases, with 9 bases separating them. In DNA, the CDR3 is TGCAGCGCCGAGGTTGCAGATACGCAGTATTTT. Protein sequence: CSAEVADTQYF.

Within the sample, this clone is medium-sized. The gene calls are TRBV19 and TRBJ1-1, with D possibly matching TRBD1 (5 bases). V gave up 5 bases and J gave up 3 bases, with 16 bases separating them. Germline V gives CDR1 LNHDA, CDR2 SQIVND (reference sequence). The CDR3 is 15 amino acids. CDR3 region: CASSPGVSRDTEAFF. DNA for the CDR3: TGTGCCAGTAGTCCGGGGGTCTCTCGGGACACTGAAGCTTTCTTT.

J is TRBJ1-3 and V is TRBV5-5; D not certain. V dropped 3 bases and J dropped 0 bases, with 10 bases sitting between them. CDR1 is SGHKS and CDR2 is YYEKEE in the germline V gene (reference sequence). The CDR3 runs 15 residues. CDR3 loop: CASSSGDRSGNTIYF. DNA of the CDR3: TGTGCCAGCAGCTCTGGAGATCGCTCTGGAAACACCATATATTTT.

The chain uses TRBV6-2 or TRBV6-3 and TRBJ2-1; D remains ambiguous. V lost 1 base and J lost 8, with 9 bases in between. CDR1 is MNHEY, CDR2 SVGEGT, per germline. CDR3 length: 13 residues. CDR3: CASSYLGWDEQFF. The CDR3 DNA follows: TGTGCCAGCAGTTACTTGGGCTGGGATGAGCAGTTCTTC.

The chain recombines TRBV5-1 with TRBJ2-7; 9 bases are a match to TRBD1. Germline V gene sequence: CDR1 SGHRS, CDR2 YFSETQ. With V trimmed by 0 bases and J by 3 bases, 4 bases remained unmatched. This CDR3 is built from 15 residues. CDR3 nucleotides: TGCGCCAGCAGCTTGGCCATGGGACAGGGCTACGAGCAGTACTTC. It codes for CASSLAMGQGYEQYF.

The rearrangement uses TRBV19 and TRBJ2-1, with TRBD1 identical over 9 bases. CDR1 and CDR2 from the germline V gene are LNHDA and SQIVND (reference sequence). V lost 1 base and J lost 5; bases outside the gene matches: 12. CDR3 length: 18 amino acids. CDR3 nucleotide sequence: TGTGCCAGTAGTATAGGCCTTCAACAGGGGGCAGGCAACAATGAGCAGTTCTTC. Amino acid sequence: CASSIGLQQGAGNNEQFF.